Below are 8 T cell receptor beta chains sequenced from a single sample in a study of Tregs in tolerant kidney transplant recipients. TCRdb's copy holds only in-frame clones and misses some; the assay was immunoSEQ multiplex PCR. This table has about 240,000 clones, about 86% appearing once. Specimen: CD4+ T cells from blood. The receptors derive from a human donor in good health.

J is TRBJ2-1 and V is TRBV5-1, with D perhaps TRBD1 (6 bases). The V end was cut by 0 bases, the J end by 6 bases, with 25 bases between. Germline CDR1 SGHRS, CDR2 YFSETQ. The CDR3 has 19 amino acids. The CDR3, as DNA: TGCGCCAGCAGCTTGGCCCTTCCGGGACACCCCGAGGTAGGCAATGAGCAGTTCTTC. Protein: CASSLALPGHPEVGNEQFF.

The rearrangement joins TRBV6-4 to TRBJ1-6; D unresolved. Germline CDR1 is MRHNA and CDR2 is SNTAGT. Trimming stripped 6 bases from V and 4 bases from J, with 13 bases between. The CDR3 loop spans 15 amino acids. CDR3 loop: CASSPGLQYNSPLHF. The CDR3 nucleotides are TGTGCCAGCAGCCCGGGCCTACAATATAATTCACCCCTCCACTTT.

This clone has more than one count but fewer than ten. This chain uses TRBV7-2 with TRBJ1-2; 8 nucleotides align to TRBD1. Germline V lookup: CDR1 SGHTA, CDR2 FQGNSA. Losses at the gene ends were 5 bases for V and 4 bases for J; bases not matched to a gene: 3. The CDR3 length is 13 residues. The CDR3 spells CASSPGTGYGYTF. As DNA, the CDR3 is TGTGCCAGCAGCCCCGGGACAGGCTATGGCTACACCTTC.

This clone was detected a few times. The chain employs TRBV14 and TRBJ1-2; no definite D call. The ends were cut back, 2 bases at V and 3 bases at J, with 7 bases in the middle. Germline loops: CDR1 SGHDN, CDR2 FVKESK. The CDR3 spans 13 residues. The CDR3 DNA is TGTGCCAGCAGCCAACAAAGGGACTATGGCTACACCTTC. Amino acids: CASSQQRDYGYTF.

The rearrangement joins TRBV30 to TRBJ1-1, with D perhaps matching TRBD1 (5 bases). CDR3 length: 13 amino acids. CDR1 and CDR2 from the germline V gene are GTSNPN and SVGIG (reference sequence). V was pared by 3 bases and J by 0 bases, with 8 bases between. Written as DNA, the CDR3 is TGTGCCTGGAGCGGGGCCATGAACACTGAAGCTTTCTTT. Encoded protein: CAWSGAMNTEAFF.

This clone was detected once. V gene TRBV6-5 combines with J gene TRBJ1-4, with TRBD1 matching over 8 bases. Per germline, CDR1 MNHEY and CDR2 SVGAGI. The CDR3 covers 13 residues. The junction had 5 bases not matched to a gene; V was cut back by 9 bases and J by 5 bases. The CDR3 DNA follows: TGTGCCAGTCGGACAGGGCCGAATGAAAAACTGTTTTTT. This gives the protein CASRTGPNEKLFF.

The rearrangement links TRBV5-1 to TRBJ2-5, with TRBD2 identical over 9 bases. The CDR3 extends over 15 amino acids. The germline CDR1 and CDR2 sequences are SGHRS and YFSETQ. Germline trimming cut 1 base from V and 3 bases from J; bases unmatched to any gene: 4. The CDR3 sequence is CASSLSASGEETQYF. The CDR3 region has the DNA TGCGCCAGCAGCTTGTCCGCTAGCGGGGAAGAGACCCAGTACTTC.

There are a few counts of this clone. The chain employs TRBV19 and TRBJ1-2, with D perhaps TRBD1 (6 bases). This CDR3 has 15 residues. CDR1 is LNHDA, CDR2 SQIVND, per germline (reference sequence). V was shortened by 4 bases and J by 8 bases, with 20 bases between the two germline ends. The CDR3, as DNA: TGTGCCAGTAGTAGATCAGGGGAGTTGGTGTACGGCTACACCTTC. It codes for CASSRSGELVYGYTF.